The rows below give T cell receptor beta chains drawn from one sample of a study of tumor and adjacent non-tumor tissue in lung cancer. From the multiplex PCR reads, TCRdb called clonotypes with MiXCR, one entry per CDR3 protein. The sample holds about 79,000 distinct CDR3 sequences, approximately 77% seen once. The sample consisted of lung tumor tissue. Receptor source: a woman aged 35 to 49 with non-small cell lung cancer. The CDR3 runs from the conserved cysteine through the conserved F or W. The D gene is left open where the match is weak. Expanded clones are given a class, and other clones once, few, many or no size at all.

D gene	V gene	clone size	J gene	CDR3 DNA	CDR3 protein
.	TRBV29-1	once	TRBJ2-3	TGCAACGTTGAGGTGGCAGGACATGGGTCAGATACGCAGTATTTT	CNVEVAGHGSDTQYF
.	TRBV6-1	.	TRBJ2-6	TGTGCCAGCAGTGAGGACATGGGTCTCTCTGGGGCCAACGTCCTGACTTTC	CASSEDMGLSGANVLTF
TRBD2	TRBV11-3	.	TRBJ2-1	TGTGCCAACAGCCTCGGACTAGTCATGGGTGGCTCCTACAAAGAGCAGTTCTTC	CANSLGLVMGGSYKEQFF
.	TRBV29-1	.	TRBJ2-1	TGTAGCGTACCGGAAACGGGAACCTCCTACAATGAGCAGTTCTTC	CSVPETGTSYNEQFF
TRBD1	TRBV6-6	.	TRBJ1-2	TGTGCCAGCGGTTCAACAGGGGGCCAAGGCTACACCTTC	CASGSTGGQGYTF
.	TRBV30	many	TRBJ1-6	TGTGCCTGGAGTGAATGGAGAGATTCACCCCTCCACTTT	CAWSEWRDSPLHF
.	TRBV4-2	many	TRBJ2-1	TGTGCCAGCAGCCAAACTCGTAGTAACAATGAGCAGTTCTTC	CASSQTRSNNEQFF
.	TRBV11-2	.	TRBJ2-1	TGTGCCAGCAGCATGGGGGGGGGCCGATGGAGTGAGCACTTCTTC	CASSMGGGRWSEHFF
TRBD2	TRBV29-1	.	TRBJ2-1	TGCAGCGTTAGAGCGGGGGGGTCCCGTCCCTACAATGAGCAGTTCTTC	CSVRAGGSRPYNEQFF
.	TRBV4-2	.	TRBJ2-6	TGTGCCAACAGCCAAGATGTCCAAGGAGTTGGGCCCAACGTCCTGACTTTC	CANSQDVQGVGPNVLTF
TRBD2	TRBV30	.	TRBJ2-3	TGTGCCTGGAGTGTACCAGCGGGGTGTGTTGACACGCAGTATTTT	CAWSVPAGCVDTQYF
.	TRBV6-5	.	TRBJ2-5	TGTACCAGTAGTTACCTCGGGGAACAAGAGACCCAGTACTTC	CTSSYLGEQETQYF
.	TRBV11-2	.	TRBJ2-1	TGTGCCAGCTCCCCAACGGGGACCGTCAATGAGGAATTCTTC	CASSPTGTVNEEFF
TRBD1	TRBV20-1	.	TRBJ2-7	TGCAGTGCTAGGCGGACAGGGAGCTTCTACGAGCAGTACTTC	CSARRTGSFYEQYF
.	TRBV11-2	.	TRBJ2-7	TGTGCCAGCAGCTGCACAGAGTTCGAGCAGTATTTC	CASSCTEFEQYF
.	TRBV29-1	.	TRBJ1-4	TGTAGCGCCCGTCTCCGGGACGGCGAAAAACTGTTTTTT	CSARLRDGEKLFF
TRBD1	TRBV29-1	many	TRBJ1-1	TGCAGCGTTAGAAACAGGGGCTCTAACACTGAAGCTTTCTTT	CSVRNRGSNTEAFF
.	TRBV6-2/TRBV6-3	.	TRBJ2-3	TGTGCCAGCAGTTACGGTGGCGGGGGCCCCGCTAGCACAGATACGCAGTATTTT	CASSYGGGGPASTDTQYF
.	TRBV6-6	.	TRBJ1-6	TGTGCCACCAGTTACTGGATAGGGGGGTATAATTCATCCCTCCACTTT	CATSYWIGGYNSSLHF
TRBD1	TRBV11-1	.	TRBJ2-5	TGTGCCAACAGCCTTAACGACAGGGCAGTGGAGGCCCAGTACTTC	CANSLNDRAVEAQYF
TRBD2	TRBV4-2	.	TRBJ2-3	TGTGCTGGCGGCTCCCCTGCTAGCGGGTACACAGATACGCAGTATTTT	CAGGSPASGYTDTQYF
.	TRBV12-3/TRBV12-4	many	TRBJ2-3	TGTGCCAGCAGCCCGAGTGGGGATACGCAGTATTTT	CASSPSGDTQYF
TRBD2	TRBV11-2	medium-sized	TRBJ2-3	TGTGCCAGCAGCCCTCTAGCGGGGGGGGATACGCAGTATTTT	CASSPLAGGDTQYF
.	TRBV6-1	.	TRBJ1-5	TGTGCCCGCAGTGATTCCGCTTCGAGTCAGCCCCAGGATTTT	CARSDSASSQPQDF
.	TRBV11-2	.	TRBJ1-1	TGTGCTAGTAGCTTAGACGGGCGGGGCTGGGGGGCTCTCTTT	CASSLDGRGWGALF
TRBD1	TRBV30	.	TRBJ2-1	TGTGCCCACAGGAGGACAGGGGGCTATGGTGAGCAGTTCTTC	CAHRRTGGYGEQFF
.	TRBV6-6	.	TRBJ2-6	TGTGCCAGCAAGGAGTGGGAGGCACCAAGCTCTGGGGCCAACGTCCTGACCTTC	CASKEWEAPSSGANVLTF
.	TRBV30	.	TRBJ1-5	TGTGCCTGGAGTTCAGGGTCCACCAATGAGCCCCAGCATTTT	CAWSSGSTNEPQHF
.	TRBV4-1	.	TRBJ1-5	TGCGCCAACAGCCAAGATCAGGACCGCCTCAATCAGCCCCAGCATTTT	CANSQDQDRLNQPQHF
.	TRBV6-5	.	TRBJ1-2	TGTGCCAGCAGTCCCGGACCCCGGGGGGGTCACGGGGGCTACACCTTC	CASSPGPRGGHGGYTF
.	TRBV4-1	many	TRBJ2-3	TGCGCCAGCAGCCAAGTTCGCAGTAATATAGATACGCAGTATTTT	CASSQVRSNIDTQYF
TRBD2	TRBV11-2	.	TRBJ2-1	TGCGCCAGCACTTTAGATCCCAGCGGGGAGATTGAGCAGTTCTTC	CASTLDPSGEIEQFF
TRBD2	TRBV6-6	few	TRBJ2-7	TGTGCCAGGAGGGGAACTAGCGGGAGAGACGAGCAGTATTTC	CARRGTSGRDEQYF
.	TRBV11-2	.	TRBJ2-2	TGTGCCAGCAGCCCAGGTCATGGGTTAACCGGGGAGCTGTTTTTT	CASSPGHGLTGELFF
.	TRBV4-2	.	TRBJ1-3	TGTGTCAGCAGCCAAGAACTCCACTCTGGAAACACCATATATTTT	CVSSQELHSGNTIYF
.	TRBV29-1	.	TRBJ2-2	TGCAGCGTAAGCGGAGGGGTCGGCACCGGGGAGCTATTTTTT	CSVSGGVGTGELFF
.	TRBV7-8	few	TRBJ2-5	TGTGCCGGCAGCCTCAAAGGCGGTAAAGAGACCCAGTACTTC	CAGSLKGGKETQYF
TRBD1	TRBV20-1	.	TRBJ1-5	TGCAATGCTCGGGACAGGGTTGGGGGTAGAAATCAGCCCCAGCATTTT	CNARDRVGGRNQPQHF
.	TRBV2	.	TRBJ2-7	TGTGCCAGCAGAGTTGGGCAGGGGTTCACCTACGAGCAGTACTTC	CASRVGQGFTYEQYF
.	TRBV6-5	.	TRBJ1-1	TGTGCCAGCAGCTGTCTGGGACAAGACACTGAAGCTTTCTTT	CASSCLGQDTEAFF
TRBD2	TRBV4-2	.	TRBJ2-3	TGTGCCAGCAGCCAAGATTACGGGACTAGCGGGAGTTTTCCAGATACGCAATATTTT	CASSQDYGTSGSFPDTQYF
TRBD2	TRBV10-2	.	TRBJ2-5	TGCGCCAGCACGCCTAGCGGATGGGGGACCCAGTACTTC	CASTPSGWGTQYF
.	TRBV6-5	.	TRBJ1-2	TGTGCCAGCAGATACACCCCCTGGGGGGGCTACACCTTC	CASRYTPWGGYTF
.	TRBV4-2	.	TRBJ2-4	TGTACCAGTAGCCCATCATGGACAGATAGCGGAGCTAAAAACATTCAGTACTTC	CTSSPSWTDSGAKNIQYF
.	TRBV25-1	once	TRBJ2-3	TGTGCCAGCAGTGAAATACAGAGTGGCGACACAGATACGCAGTATTTT	CASSEIQSGDTDTQYF